Listed below are T cell receptor beta chains from one sample, sequenced in a study of blood T cell repertoires in COVID-19. TCRdb's table, derived via immunoSEQ multiplex PCR, lists solely in-frame clones and lacks some. The table has 200,000 to 250,000 clones, more than 80% seen once; the top ten hold roughly 2.5%. The material sequenced was peripheral blood. These receptors originate from a man younger than 45 with COVID-19, enrolled during active disease. The CDR3 runs from the conserved cysteine through the conserved F or W. The D gene is left open where the match is weak. Size is stated for part of the rows, as once, few or many counts, or as a class when the clone is expanded.

J gene | clone size | V gene | D gene | CDR3 DNA | CDR3 protein
TRBJ2-1 | few | TRBV20-1 | . | TGCAGTGCTCCCTTTAGCGTAAAGCAGTTCTTC | CSAPFSVKQFF
TRBJ2-2 | . | TRBV24-1 | . | TGTGCCACCAGTGATTTCCGGGTTCGAGACACCGGGGAGCTGTTTTTT | CATSDFRVRDTGELFF
TRBJ1-2 | . | TRBV11-2 | . | TGTGCCAGCAGCCCGGCACAGGGAAGCTATGGCTACACCTTC | CASSPAQGSYGYTF
TRBJ1-2 | . | TRBV7-2 | TRBD1 | TGTGCCAGCAGCTCACAGGGGAATGGCTACACCTTC | CASSSQGNGYTF
TRBJ2-2 | . | TRBV5-1 | . | TGCGCCAGCAGCTTGAACGGGGGAATGAACACCGGGGAGCTGTTTTTT | CASSLNGGMNTGELFF
TRBJ1-3 | . | TRBV27 | . | TGTGCCAGCGGGCGGACAGCCGGAAACACCATATATTTT | CASGRTAGNTIYF
TRBJ1-2 | . | TRBV18 | . | TGTGCCAGCTCACCTCAGCGGGGGGCGAGCTATGGCTACACCTTC | CASSPQRGASYGYTF
TRBJ2-5 | . | TRBV28 | . | TGTGCCAGCAGCTTTCTAGATGGGTTCGTCGTGACCCAGTACTTC | CASSFLDGFVVTQYF
TRBJ1-2 | once | TRBV6-2/TRBV6-3 | TRBD1 | TGTGCCAGCAGTCCGACAGGGATGTATGGCTACACCTTC | CASSPTGMYGYTF
TRBJ2-3 | . | TRBV7-9 | TRBD1 | TGTGCCAGCAGCAGGACAGGGTGGGATACGCAGTATTTT | CASSRTGWDTQYF
TRBJ1-3 | . | TRBV3-1/TRBV3-2 | . | TGTGCCAGCAGCCGATTTACAGACGGAAACACCATATATTTT | CASSRFTDGNTIYF
TRBJ1-2 | . | TRBV5-4 | TRBD1 | TGTGCCAGCAGCGTCACAGGGGCCTACTATGGCTACACCTTC | CASSVTGAYYGYTF
TRBJ2-7 | . | TRBV3-1/TRBV3-2 | TRBD2 | TGTGCCAGCAGCCCTCGGCTAGCGGGGTACGAGCAGTACTTC | CASSPRLAGYEQYF
TRBJ1-5 | . | TRBV10-1 | TRBD1 | TGCGCCAGCAGTAACACCGGGACAGGGTACAATCAGCCCCAGCATTTT | CASSNTGTGYNQPQHF
TRBJ1-1 | . | TRBV15 | . | TGTGCCACCAGCAGAGGGGGTCCGACAGCCCTACTTGAAGCTTTCTTT | CATSRGGPTALLEAFF
TRBJ1-1 | . | TRBV7-8 | . | TGTGCCAGCAGCCTTAGGGGCCAGGGAAGTAGCATGAACACTGAAGCTTTCTTT | CASSLRGQGSSMNTEAFF
TRBJ2-5 | . | TRBV5-5 | . | TGTGCCAGCGGACGCCGGGGGAATTCCCAAGAGACCCAGTACTTC | CASGRRGNSQETQYF
TRBJ1-5 | . | TRBV5-1 | TRBD1 | TGCGCCAGCAGCCCCAGGGACAGACGACAGCATTTT | CASSPRDRRQHF
TRBJ2-2 | . | TRBV7-3 | TRBD2 | TGTGCCAGCAGCAAGCGGGGATCGAACACCGGGGAGCTGTTTTTT | CASSKRGSNTGELFF
TRBJ2-7 | . | TRBV28 | TRBD1 | TGTGCCAGCAGTGGGACAGGGGGCTACGAGCAGTACTTC | CASSGTGGYEQYF
TRBJ2-7 | . | TRBV2 | TRBD1 | TGTGCCAGCAAACAGGGGGAGGCCTACGAGCAGTACTTC | CASKQGEAYEQYF
TRBJ1-2 | . | TRBV7-6 | . | TGTGCCAGCAGCCCAACGGTCGACAGACCTAACTATGGCTACACCTTC | CASSPTVDRPNYGYTF
TRBJ2-1 | . | TRBV18 | . | TGTGCCAGCTCACCACCGGAGACTGACTTGAACGGGCAGTTCTTC | CASSPPETDLNGQFF
TRBJ1-6 | . | TRBV7-9 | TRBD1 | TGTGCCAGCAGCCGAAGGGACAGAGGGGATAATTCACCCCTCCACTTT | CASSRRDRGDNSPLHF
TRBJ1-1 | . | TRBV7-2 | . | TGTGCCAGCAGCCAGGACAGTCAGAACACTGAAGCTTTCTTT | CASSQDSQNTEAFF
TRBJ1-5 | . | TRBV7-9 | . | TGTGCCAGCAGCTCCTTGGGGGGGTACAATCAGCCCCAGCATTTT | CASSSLGGYNQPQHF
TRBJ2-2 | . | TRBV6-5 | . | TGTGCCAGCAGGCCTACCTCGGGGGCCGGGGAGCTGTTTTTT | CASRPTSGAGELFF
TRBJ1-6 | once | TRBV18 | TRBD1 | TGTGCCAGCTCATCCCAGGGGGCCACGTCACCCCTCCACTTT | CASSSQGATSPLHF
TRBJ1-4 | . | TRBV24-1 | TRBD1 | TGTGCCACCAGTGATCCGGACAGGCAGGCAACTAATGAAAAACTGTTTTTT | CATSDPDRQATNEKLFF
TRBJ1-6 | . | TRBV18 | . | TGTGCCAGCTCACCTTTGAACGGGTTTGATTCACCCCTCCACTTT | CASSPLNGFDSPLHF
TRBJ2-1 | . | TRBV27 | TRBD2 | TGTGCCAGCAGTTGGCTAGCGGGGGCCAGCTCCTACAATGAGCAGTTCTTC | CASSWLAGASSYNEQFF
TRBJ1-1 | . | TRBV18 | . | TGTGCCAGCTCATTGCTACAGGGTGGAGACACTGAAGCTTTCTTT | CASSLLQGGDTEAFF
TRBJ2-1 | . | TRBV7-2 | TRBD2 | TGTGCCAGCAGCTCCGGACTAGCGGGAGGGTACAATGAGCAGTTCTTC | CASSSGLAGGYNEQFF
TRBJ2-3 | once | TRBV21-1 | . | TGTGCCAGCAGCAAAGCAACGGGAGTTCGGGCAGATACGCAGTATTTT | CASSKATGVRADTQYF
TRBJ2-3 | . | TRBV27 | . | TGTGCCAGCAGTGCGCGGGACAGTAGATACACAGATACGCAGTATTTT | CASSARDSRYTDTQYF
TRBJ1-1 | . | TRBV5-1 | TRBD1 | TGCGCCAGCACCCCCATGGAGGGGGCAAATGCTTTCTTT | CASTPMEGANAFF
TRBJ1-2 | . | TRBV27 | . | TGTGCCAGCAGTTTATGGTCAGGGATTATTGGGGGCTACACCTTC | CASSLWSGIIGGYTF
TRBJ1-6 | . | TRBV2 | . | TGTGCCAGCAGTGGGACAGAAAATTCACCCCTCCACTTT | CASSGTENSPLHF